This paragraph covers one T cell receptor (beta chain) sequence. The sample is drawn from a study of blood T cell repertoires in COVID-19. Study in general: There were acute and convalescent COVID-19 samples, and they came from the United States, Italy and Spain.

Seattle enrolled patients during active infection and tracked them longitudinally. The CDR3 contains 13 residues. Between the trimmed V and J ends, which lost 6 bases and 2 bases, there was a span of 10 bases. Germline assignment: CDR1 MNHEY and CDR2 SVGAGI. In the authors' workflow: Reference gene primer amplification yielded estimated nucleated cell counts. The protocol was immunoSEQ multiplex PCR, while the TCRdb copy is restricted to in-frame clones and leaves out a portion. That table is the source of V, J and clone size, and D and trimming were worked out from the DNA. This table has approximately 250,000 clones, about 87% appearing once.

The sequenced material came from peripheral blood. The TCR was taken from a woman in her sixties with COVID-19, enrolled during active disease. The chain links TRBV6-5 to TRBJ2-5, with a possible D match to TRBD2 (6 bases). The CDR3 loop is CASRRSGQETQYF. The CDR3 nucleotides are TGTGCCAGCAGACGAAGCGGGCAAGAGACCCAGTACTTC.